Listed below are T cell receptor beta chains from one sample, sequenced in a study of cytomegalovirus exposure and HLA in healthy donors. Using immunoSEQ multiplex PCR, the repertoire was profiled, and TCRdb retains in-frame clones only, with some absent. Counted here are some 110,000 clones, roughly 80% occurring once; the ten biggest clones make up about 5%. The sequenced sample consisted of PBMCs. The receptors shown here come from a man aged 50 to 59 in good health and CMV-seropositive. The CDR3 runs from the conserved cysteine through the conserved F or W. Fields, in order: J gene, CDR3 length, D gene, clone size, V gene, CDR3 DNA, CDR3 protein. D genes are given only for firm matches. The size of a clone is reported for some rows only, either as once, few or many, or as a class for expanded clones.

TRBJ2-5	13	TRBD1	NA	TRBV5-4	TGTGCCAGCAGTACAGGGGCCCAAGAGACCCAGTACTTC	CASSTGAQETQYF
TRBJ2-5	16	TRBD2	NA	TRBV13	TGTGCCAGCAGCACCCGACTAGCGGGAGTCCCAGAGACCCAGTACTTC	CASSTRLAGVPETQYF
TRBJ2-3	13	NA	NA	TRBV6-5	TGTGCCAGCAGGGGCACAAGCACAGATACGCAGTATTTT	CASRGTSTDTQYF
TRBJ1-1	19	TRBD1	NA	TRBV27	TGTGCCAGCAGCCGACATACCATTATTCCGGGACAGGGGAACACTGAAGCTTTCTTT	CASSRHTIIPGQGNTEAFF
TRBJ1-5	14	TRBD1	NA	TRBV7-8	TGTGCCAGCAGCGCCGGGACAGGGGTCCAGCCCCAGCATTTT	CASSAGTGVQPQHF
TRBJ2-5	14	NA	NA	TRBV28	TGTGCCAGCAGGGCCCAGGGGGGCGGGGAGACCCAGTACTTC	CASRAQGGGETQYF
TRBJ1-3	16	NA	NA	TRBV19	TGTGCCAGTAGTTTTAGCAGGGTCGTCTCTGGAAACACCATATATTTT	CASSFSRVVSGNTIYF
TRBJ1-5	16	TRBD1	NA	TRBV19	TGTGCCAGTAACAAAGGTAGTCGACAGGGCGGGCAGCCCCAGCATTTT	CASNKGSRQGGQPQHF
TRBJ2-5	15	TRBD2	NA	TRBV4-3	TGCGCCAGCAGCCAAGGGAGTAGCGGGCGAGAGACCCAGTACTTC	CASSQGSSGRETQYF
TRBJ2-1	20	TRBD2	NA	TRBV9	TGTGCCAGCAGCGTGGCCATCGGGGGAGGGGGAGCGGGGGCGCAGAGTGAGCAGTTCTTC	CASSVAIGGGGAGAQSEQFF
TRBJ2-7	13	NA	NA	TRBV29-1	TGCAGCGTTGGACAGCCCAGCTCCTACGAGCAGTACTTC	CSVGQPSSYEQYF
TRBJ1-2	15	NA	NA	TRBV19	TGTGCCAGTAGTATGCTGGGGGCAGGGGCCGGTGGCTACACCTTC	CASSMLGAGAGGYTF
TRBJ2-1	19	NA	NA	TRBV7-6	TGTGCCAGCAGCTCCATAACTGGGACCTTGGGACTGAGTTACAATGAGCAGTTCTTC	CASSSITGTLGLSYNEQFF
TRBJ2-2	15	TRBD1	NA	TRBV28	TGTGCCAGCAGCCGCGGGACAGGGGTTCCCGGGGAGCTGTTTTTT	CASSRGTGVPGELFF
TRBJ1-1	11	NA	NA	TRBV28	TGTGCCAGCAGTTTTCAGAATGAAGCTTTCTTT	CASSFQNEAFF
TRBJ1-1	15	NA	NA	TRBV6-5	TGTGCCAGCAGTTACCAACAGGGCATGAACACTGAAGCTTTCTTT	CASSYQQGMNTEAFF
TRBJ1-3	15	TRBD1	NA	TRBV5-8	TGTGCCAGCAGCATAACAGGGGTTACTGGAAACACCATATATTTT	CASSITGVTGNTIYF
TRBJ2-5	11	NA	NA	TRBV7-2	TGTGCCAGCAGCGCAACAGGCGCCCAGTACTTC	CASSATGAQYF
TRBJ1-2	13	TRBD1	few	TRBV6-5	TGTGCCAGCAAAGCCGGGACAGGGAATTACTACACCTTC	CASKAGTGNYYTF
TRBJ1-3	17	NA	NA	TRBV7-8	TGTGCCAGCAGCCCCCTTGGGACATCGAACGTCGGAAACACCATATATTTT	CASSPLGTSNVGNTIYF
TRBJ2-1	15	NA	NA	TRBV5-8	TGTGCCAGCAGCTTGGTACGGGGTCCCTACAATGAGCAGTTCTTC	CASSLVRGPYNEQFF
TRBJ2-2	16	NA	NA	TRBV2	TGTGCCAGCAGTGAAGCCGGTTACGCGAACACCGGGGAGCTGTTTTTT	CASSEAGYANTGELFF